A single sample gave rise to the 2 T cell receptor beta chains below, sequenced in a study of shared clonotypes between healthy human individuals. Libraries were prepared by immunoSEQ multiplex PCR; TCRdb keeps only in-frame clonotypes and omits some of them. This sample has approximately 2,000,000 clones, with roughly 90% found just once. Sequencing was performed on naive CD4+ T cells from PBMCs. The subset was: CD45RA+ positively selected. The receptors were gathered from a young man in good health. Some clones in this sample may be carry-over from other donors' samples.

V usage is TRBV20-1 and J usage is TRBJ1-4; D is perhaps TRBD1 (5 bases). Trimming cost V 3 bases and J 7 bases, with 6 bases left between them. The V gene's germline CDR1 is DFQATT and CDR2 SNEGSKA (reference sequence). The CDR3 covers 11 residues. The DNA of the CDR3 is TGCAGTGCTAGCAGGGTTGAAAAACTGTTTTTT. As protein: CSASRVEKLFF.

The rearrangement links TRBV19 to TRBJ2-1, with 10 nucleotides matching TRBD2. CDR3 length: 14 residues. J lost 8 bases, V lost 2 bases, and 3 bases had no gene match. The germline gives CDR1 LNHDA, CDR2 SQIVND (reference sequence). The DNA for the CDR3 is TGTGCCAGTAGTATAAGCGGGAGGGTGGATGAGCAGTTCTTC. Translated, it gives CASSISGRVDEQFF.